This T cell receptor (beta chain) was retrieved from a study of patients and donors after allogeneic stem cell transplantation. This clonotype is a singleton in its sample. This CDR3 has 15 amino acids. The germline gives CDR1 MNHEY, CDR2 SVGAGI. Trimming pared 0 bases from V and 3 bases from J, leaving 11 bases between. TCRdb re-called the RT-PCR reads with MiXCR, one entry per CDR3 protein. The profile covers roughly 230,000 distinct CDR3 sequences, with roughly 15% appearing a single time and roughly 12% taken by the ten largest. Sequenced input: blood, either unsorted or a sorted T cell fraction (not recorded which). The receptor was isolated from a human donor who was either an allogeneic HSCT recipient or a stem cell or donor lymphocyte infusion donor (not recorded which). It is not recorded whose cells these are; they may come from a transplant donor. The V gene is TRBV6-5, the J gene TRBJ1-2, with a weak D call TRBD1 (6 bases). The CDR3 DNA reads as TGTGCCAGCAGTTACTCGGACAGAGAGTACTATGGCTACACCTTC. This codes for CASSYSDREYYGYTF.